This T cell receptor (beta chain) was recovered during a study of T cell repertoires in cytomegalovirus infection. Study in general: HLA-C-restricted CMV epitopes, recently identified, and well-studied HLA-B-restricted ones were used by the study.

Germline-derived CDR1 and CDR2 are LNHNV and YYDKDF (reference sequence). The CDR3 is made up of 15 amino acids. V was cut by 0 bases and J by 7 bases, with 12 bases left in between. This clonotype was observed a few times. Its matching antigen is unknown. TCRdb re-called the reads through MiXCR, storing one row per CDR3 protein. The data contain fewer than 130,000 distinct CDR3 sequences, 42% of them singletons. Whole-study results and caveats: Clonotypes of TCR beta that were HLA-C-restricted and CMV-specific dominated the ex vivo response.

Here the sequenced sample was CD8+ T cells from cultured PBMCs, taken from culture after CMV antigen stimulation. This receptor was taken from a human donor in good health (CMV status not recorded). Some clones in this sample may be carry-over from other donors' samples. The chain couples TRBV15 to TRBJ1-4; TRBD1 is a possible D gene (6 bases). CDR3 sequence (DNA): TGTGCCACCAGCAGAGATCGGGGGGCGGGTGAAAAACTGTTTTTT. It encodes CATSRDRGAGEKLFF. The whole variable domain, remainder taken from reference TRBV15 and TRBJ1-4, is DAMVIQNPRYQVTQFGKPVTLSCSQTLNHNVMYWYQQKSSQAPKLLFHYYDKDFNNEADTPDNFQSRRPNTSFCFLDIRSPGLGDTAMYLCATSRDRGAGEKLFFGSGTQLSVL.